One T cell receptor beta chain is described in this entry. The data originate from a study of identical twins. Unique molecular identifiers were present on the cDNA, which also gained a universal primer site by template switching. TCRdb re-analysed the 5' RACE reads in MiXCR, keeping a single row per CDR3 protein. The repertoire consists of approximately 550,000 distinct CDR3 sequences, with 20% to 25% occurring once and the leading ten covering around 0.48%. These data were also reused for a study on yellow fever vaccine responses in identical twins. That paper notes: Twins' vaccine T cell response reportedly seemed partly convergent, partly personalized.

The clonotype was recovered from a woman between 18 and 29 years old in good health. Material: CD4+ T cells sorted from blood.

CDR3 loop: CSVVGLVNHADTQYF. In DNA form, the CDR3 reads TGCAGCGTTGTAGGTCTTGTGAATCACGCAGATACGCAGTATTTT. V usage is TRBV29-1 and J usage is TRBJ2-3; D remains ambiguous. CDR3 length equals 15 residues. CDR1 is SQVTM and CDR2 is ANQGSEA in the germline V gene. V lost 4 bases to trimming and J lost 4 bases, with 18 bases between them.